Shown below are 28 T cell receptor beta chains from a single sample sequenced in a study of Graves' ophthalmopathy and Graves' hyperthyroidism. Amplification of the TCR beta CDR3 regions used RNA transcripts (as template). HTBI primers served in a first-round RT-PCR, which a second-round multiplex PCR followed. MiXCR, applied by TCRdb to the multiplex PCR reads, yields one record per CDR3 protein. The sample yields under 200,000 distinct CDR3 sequences, 30% to 45% seen once. The specimen was peripheral blood. The receptors stem from a woman in her forties with Graves' ophthalmopathy.

The gene calls are TRBV27 and TRBJ1-3, with D possibly TRBD1 on 6 matching bases. Germline CDR1 is MNHEY and CDR2 is SMNVEV (reference sequence). V was clipped by 4 bases and J by 0 bases, with 10 bases between them. CDR3 length equals 15 residues. CDR3 DNA: TGTGCCAGCAGTTCAACAGGGTTCTCTGGAAACACCATATATTTT. Translating gives CASSSTGFSGNTIYF.

This clonotype appeared once. The junction departs from germline at one end; a sequencing error may be responsible. This chain connects TRBV7-7 to TRBJ2-7, with no clear D. The germline CDR1 and CDR2 sequences are SSHAT and FNYEAQ (reference sequence). The CDR3 length is 13 residues. CDR3 amino acids: CASSLASGSLQYF. The CDR3 DNA is TGTGCTAGCAGCTTAGCCTCCGGGTCCCTACAGTACTTC.

As DNA, the CDR3 is TGTGCCTGGAGTAGAGGGGTTGACGGGGCTTTCTTT. Amino acids: CAWSRGVDGAFF. The J gene is TRBJ1-1, the V gene TRBV30; weak D call: TRBD1 (5 bases). V lost 2 bases and J 11 bases, leaving 15 bases between the germline ends. Germline loops: CDR1 GTSNPN, CDR2 SVGIG (reference sequence). This CDR3 has 12 residues. Filled out from reference TRBV30 and TRBJ1-1, the complete variable domain reads SQTIHQWPATLVQPVGSPLSLECTVEGTSNPNLYWYRQAAGRGLQLLFYSVGIGQISSEVPQNLSASRPQDRQFILSSKKLLLSDSGFYLCAWSRGVDGAFFGQGTRLTVV.

This clonotype was counted ten times or more. The V gene is TRBV7-9, the J gene TRBJ2-2, with 9 bases lining up with TRBD2. V was pared by 8 bases and J by 6 bases, with 7 bases of the junction left unmatched. Per the germline V gene, CDR1 is SEHNR and CDR2 is FQNEAQ (reference sequence). The CDR3 runs 14 residues. This CDR3 is CASGLAGVAGELFF. The CDR3 DNA reads as TGTGCCAGCGGTTTAGCGGGAGTGGCCGGGGAGCTGTTTTTT.

This clonotype was recorded many times. The chain combines TRBV20-1 with TRBJ2-5, with D unclear. Germline lookup yields CDR1 DFQATT and CDR2 SNEGSKA (reference sequence). V was cut by 6 bases and J by 4 bases, with 18 bases left in between. There are 14 residues in the CDR3. CDR3 sequence: CSADSGVSLETQYF. The CDR3 DNA follows: TGCAGTGCAGACTCGGGCGTTAGCTTAGAGACCCAGTACTTC.

The table lists this clonotype with many counts. The chain combines TRBV4-1 with TRBJ2-7; D gene unclear. Germline CDR1 and CDR2: MGHRA and YSYEKL. This CDR3 has 14 amino acids. Trimming took off 0 bases at V and 1 base at J, with 7 bases between the two ends. Here the CDR3 reads CASSQDPQSYEQYF. The CDR3 coding sequence is TGCGCCAGCAGCCAAGACCCACAGTCCTACGAGCAGTACTTC.

This clonotype was detected many times. J is TRBJ2-7 and V is TRBV6-2 or TRBV6-3; tentatively, D is TRBD2 (5 bases). Germline CDR1 reads MNHEY; CDR2 reads SVGEGT. V was cut by 6 bases and J by 1 base, with 13 bases left in between. The CDR3 runs to 14 residues. DNA of the CDR3: TGTGCCAGCAGAAGCAAAACGGGGTCCTACGAGCAGTACTTC. It is translated as CASRSKTGSYEQYF.

V usage is TRBV11-2 and J usage is TRBJ2-7; TRBD2 aligns across 14 bases. The CDR3 runs to 18 residues. V lost 5 bases to trimming and J lost 1 base; unmatched junction nucleotides: 10. The germline V gene has CDR1 SGHAT and CDR2 FQNNGV. The CDR3 is CASSTRTSGRPHSYEQYF. CDR3 bases: TGTGCCAGCAGCACCCGGACTAGCGGGAGGCCGCATTCCTACGAGCAGTACTTC.

The rearrangement uses TRBV12-3 or TRBV12-4 and TRBJ1-5; D is possibly TRBD1 (6 bases). V gave up 6 bases and J gave up 4 bases, with 16 bases separating them. The length of the CDR3 is 15 residues. The CDR3 sequence: CASSSGTNTNQPQHF. DNA for the CDR3: TGTGCCAGCAGCAGTGGGACAAACACTAATCAGCCCCAGCATTTT.

At least ten counts were recorded for this clonotype. The chain couples TRBV6-1 to TRBJ1-5; no clear D. V gave up 2 bases and J gave up 1 base, with 9 bases separating them. This CDR3 is built from 15 residues. Germline V gene sequence: CDR1 MNHNS, CDR2 SASEGT. CDR3 nucleotides: TGTGCCAGCAGTGAATGGCAGTCGAGCAATCAGCCCCAGCATTTT. Its translation: CASSEWQSSNQPQHF.

This clonotype appeared many times. V usage is TRBV2 and J usage is TRBJ1-2, with D possibly TRBD1 on 5 matching bases. Germline V CDR1 and CDR2: SNHLY, FYNNEI. This CDR3 is built from 14 residues. V was shortened by 7 bases and J by 10 bases, with 22 bases between the two germline ends. The CDR3 bases are TGTGCCAGCACTCCCACAGGTGGTCACGCATACTACACCTTC. Translated, it gives CASTPTGGHAYYTF.

This clonotype was observed at least ten times. This rearrangement joins TRBV6-5 to TRBJ1-1, with D possibly matching TRBD1 (6 bases). Germline-derived CDR1 and CDR2 are MNHEY and SVGAGI. The CDR3 runs to 13 residues. Trimming took 2 bases from V and 7 from J, leaving 11 bases between them. CDR3 in DNA: TGTGCCAGCAGTTACCTTGACAGGTTTGAAGCTTTCTTT. This gives the protein CASSYLDRFEAFF.

The chain uses TRBV12-3 or TRBV12-4 and TRBJ1-3; 7 bases map to TRBD1. V lost 8 bases, J lost 4 bases, and 5 bases stayed unmatched. The CDR3 loop spans 13 amino acids. The CDR3 protein is CASEDRDGNTIYF. The CDR3 DNA reads TGTGCCAGCGAAGACAGGGACGGAAACACCATATATTTT.

There are many counts of this clonotype. J is TRBJ1-3 and V is TRBV12-3 or TRBV12-4; D might be TRBD1 (5 bases). The V end lost 3 bases, the J end lost 3 bases, and 9 bases lay between the germline ends. This CDR3 region has 14 residues. CDR3 loop: CASSLPGVGNTIYF. DNA of the CDR3: TGTGCCAGCAGTTTGCCGGGGGTTGGAAACACCATATATTTT.

This clonotype was seen repeatedly, ten times or more. The CDR3: CASSPGGLGEQYF. DNA for the CDR3: TGTGCCAGCAGCCCTGGGGGCCTCGGGGAGCAGTACTTC. The gene calls are TRBV7-2 and TRBJ2-7, with D possibly TRBD1 on 6 matching bases. In germline, CDR1 is SGHTA, CDR2 FQGNSA. The CDR3 covers 13 residues. Trimming took off 5 bases at V and 7 bases at J, with 15 bases between the two ends.

This clonotype was recorded a few times. The genes are TRBV9 and TRBJ2-7; the D is unclear. This CDR3 is 15 amino acids long. The germline CDR1 and CDR2 sequences are SGDLS and YYNGEE. Trimming left V 1 base short and J 5 bases short, with 16 bases between. The CDR3 spells CASSVSPTSPNEQYF. Here the CDR3 DNA reads TGTGCCAGCAGCGTATCACCGACGAGCCCCAACGAGCAGTACTTC.

V usage is TRBV19 and J usage is TRBJ1-2; D is undetermined. Between the trimmed V and J ends, which lost 8 bases and 8 bases, there was a span of 12 bases. The CDR3 has 11 residues. Germline V gene sequence: CDR1 LNHDA, CDR2 SQIVND (reference sequence). CDR3 coding DNA: TGTGCCAGTTCGATTCTTGAAGGCTACACCTTC. It translates to CASSILEGYTF.

This clonotype has just one count. V usage is TRBV7-3 and J usage is TRBJ2-7; D is undetermined. Germline CDR1 and CDR2: SGHTA and FQGTGA. V lost 4 bases, J lost 1 base, and 14 bases lay in between. The CDR3 covers 15 residues. The CDR3 here is CASSSKQTDSYEQYF. DNA for the CDR3: TGTGCCAGCAGCTCCAAACAGACCGATTCCTACGAGCAGTACTTC.

This clonotype showed up many times. This chain connects TRBV11-1 to TRBJ1-1, with D possibly TRBD1 on 5 matching bases. CDR1 SGHAT and CDR2 FQDESV come from the germline V gene (reference sequence). Trimming took 6 bases from V and 1 from J, leaving 18 bases between them. The CDR3 has 16 residues. CDR3 bases: TGTGCCAGCAGTTCAATCCCGGGACTTCCGAACACTGAAGCTTTCTTT. It translates to CASSSIPGLPNTEAFF.

This chain connects TRBV28 to TRBJ1-2, with TRBD1 identical over 9 bases. The germline V gene encodes CDR1 MDHEN and CDR2 SYDVKM. V gave up 1 base and J gave up 6 bases; unmatched junction bases: 6. This CDR3 has 15 amino acids. The CDR3 DNA sequence: TGTGCCAGCAGTTTATTGGGGACAGGGCAGGATGGCTACACCTTC. Its protein product is CASSLLGTGQDGYTF.

Remarks on this clonotype: Mismatch with germline at one junction end may stem from a read error. This rearrangement joins TRBV6-5 to TRBJ1-6; D is undetermined. Germline-derived CDR1 and CDR2 are MNHEY and SVGAGI. The CDR3 sequence is 13 residues long. Written as DNA, the CDR3 is TGTGCCAGCTTTGCCAGACAAAATTCACTCCTCCACTTT. Protein product: CASFARQNSLLHF.

This clonotype was counted many times. The chain employs TRBV15 and TRBJ2-5; 7 bases line up with TRBD1. J lost 4 bases, V lost 3 bases, and 8 bases had no gene match. This CDR3 spans 15 amino acids. Germline lookup yields CDR1 LNHNV and CDR2 YYDKDF (reference sequence). The CDR3 sequence is CATSSTGAGSETQYF. CDR3 in DNA: TGTGCCACCAGCAGCACAGGGGCGGGTTCAGAGACCCAGTACTTC.

The V and J genes are TRBV20-1 and TRBJ2-5, with a possible D match to TRBD2 (5 bases). This CDR3 has 15 residues. From germline, CDR1 is DFQATT and CDR2 SNEGSKA (reference sequence). Trimming left V 6 bases short and J 2 bases short, with 19 bases between. As DNA, the CDR3 is TGCAGTGCCACCGGGTTCGGCGGGCAACAAGAGACCCAGTACTTC. This translates into CSATGFGGQQETQYF.

This clonotype appeared many times. J is TRBJ1-3 and V is TRBV6-6; D unclear. V was trimmed by 7 bases and J by 0 bases, leaving 13 bases between them. CDR1 and CDR2 from the germline V gene are MNHNY and SVGAGI (reference sequence). This CDR3 has 15 residues. The CDR3 protein is CASITRASSGNTIYF. CDR3 bases: TGTGCCAGCATTACGAGAGCGTCCTCTGGAAACACCATATATTTT.

This clonotype has at least ten counts. This chain connects TRBV9 to TRBJ2-4; 7 bases are shared with TRBD1. Germline lookup yields CDR1 SGDLS and CDR2 YYNGEE. The CDR3 extends over 15 amino acids. The V gene end was trimmed by 2 bases and the J gene end by 5 bases; junction bases not matched to a gene: 7. CDR3 loop: CASSVAPGTENIQYF. The CDR3 bases are TGTGCCAGCAGCGTTGCCCCCGGGACAGAAAACATTCAGTACTTC.

This clonotype occurred many times. The chain carries TRBV6-2 or TRBV6-3 and TRBJ2-7, with D possibly matching TRBD2 (5 bases). Between the trimmed V and J ends, which lost 6 bases and 8 bases, there was a span of 23 bases. In germline, CDR1 is MNHEY, CDR2 SVGEGT. The CDR3 runs to 15 residues. The CDR3 nucleotides are TGTGCCAGCAGACTAGACAAGGCACCGGCTGGTAAGCAGTACTTC. Amino acid sequence: CASRLDKAPAGKQYF.

V and J are TRBV6-1 and TRBJ2-6, with no clear D. The CDR3 spans 15 residues. Trimming stripped 5 bases from V and 1 base from J, with 9 bases between. Germline V gives CDR1 MNHNS, CDR2 SASEGT. The CDR3 sequence: CASSRIRSGANVLTF. The CDR3 coding sequence is TGTGCCAGCAGTAGGATACGATCTGGGGCCAACGTCCTGACTTTC.

The rearrangement joins TRBV12-3 or TRBV12-4 to TRBJ1-1, with D uncertain. There are 16 residues in the CDR3. Trimming cost V 5 bases and J 0 bases, with 16 bases left between them. As DNA, the CDR3 is TGTGCCAGCAGTATGACCTTACCTCCCTTGAACACTGAAGCTTTCTTT. This codes for CASSMTLPPLNTEAFF.